The T cell receptor beta chain described here comes from a study of CD8+ T cells in alopecia areata. Treatment of the sample: oral pan-JAK inhibitor, 5-10 mg twice daily. Extraction and reverse transcription of RNA yielded cDNA as the sequencing template. Assay: immunoSEQ multiplex PCR; the TCRdb copy retains only in-frame clones and omits some. The table shows around 190,000 clones, with about 60% occurring only once. A remark on this clone: Other nucleotide sequences in the sample specify the same CDR3.

V gave up 3 bases and J gave up 5 bases, with 4 bases separating them. The CDR3 consists of 10 residues. Germline V gene sequence: CDR1 DFQATT, CDR2 SNEGSKA (reference sequence). The origin of this receptor is a human donor with alopecia areata. This chain uses TRBV20-1 with TRBJ2-5; D remains ambiguous. The material sequenced was CD4+ T cells sorted from blood, taken at week 4, from a patient treated with tofacitinib. The CDR3 nucleotides are TGCAGTGCTAGTCAGGAGACCCAGTACTTC. This codes for CSASQETQYF.